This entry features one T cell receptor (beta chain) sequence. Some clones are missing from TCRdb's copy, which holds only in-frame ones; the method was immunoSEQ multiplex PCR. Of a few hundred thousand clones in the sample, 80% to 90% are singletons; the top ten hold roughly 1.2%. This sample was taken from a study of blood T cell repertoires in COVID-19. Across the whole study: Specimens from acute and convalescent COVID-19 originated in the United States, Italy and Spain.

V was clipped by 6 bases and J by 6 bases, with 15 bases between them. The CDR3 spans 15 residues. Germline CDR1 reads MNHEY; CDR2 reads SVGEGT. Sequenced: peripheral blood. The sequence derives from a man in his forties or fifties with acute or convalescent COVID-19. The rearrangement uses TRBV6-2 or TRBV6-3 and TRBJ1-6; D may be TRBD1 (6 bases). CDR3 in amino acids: CASSSGGGGNSPLHF. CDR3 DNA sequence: TGTGCCAGCAGCTCCGGGGGCGGGGGTAATTCACCCCTCCACTTT.